The next 27 T cell receptor beta chains were all read from a single sample in a study of shared clonotypes between healthy human individuals. Libraries were prepared by immunoSEQ multiplex PCR; TCRdb keeps only in-frame clonotypes and omits some of them. Altogether roughly 2,500,000 clones are present, roughly 93% being singletons, with the ten largest covering about 0.38%. The sequencing input was naive CD4+ T cells from PBMCs. The subset here: CD45RA+ positively selected. These receptors originate from a man aged 18 to 35 in good health. Some clones in this sample may be carry-over from other donors' samples.

J is TRBJ1-4 and V is TRBV28; D might be TRBD1 (6 bases). The CDR3 runs to 15 residues. Trimming pared 5 bases from V and 8 bases from J, leaving 18 bases between. Germline V gives CDR1 MDHEN, CDR2 SYDVKM. The CDR3 DNA sequence: TGTGCCAGCAGTCAAGCCCGGGGGACAAGGGAAAAACTGTTTTTT. Translated, it gives CASSQARGTREKLFF.

V and J are TRBV5-6 and TRBJ1-4, with D possibly being TRBD1 (5 bases). This CDR3 has 14 residues. V was trimmed by 1 base and J by 8 bases, leaving 12 bases between them. Germline V gene sequence: CDR1 SGHDT, CDR2 YYEEEE. In nucleotides, the CDR3 is TGTGCCAGCAGCTTGCGGAGGGGTGGGGAAAAACTGTTTTTT. Translation: CASSLRRGGEKLFF.

V usage is TRBV7-2 and J usage is TRBJ2-7; 11 nucleotides line up with TRBD2. Trimming removed 5 bases from V and 6 bases from J; junction bases left unmatched: 6. Germline V gene data show CDR1 as SGHTA and CDR2 as FQGNSA. The CDR3 covers 14 residues. This CDR3 is CASSLLAGAGEQYF. In DNA form, the CDR3 reads TGTGCCAGCAGCCTACTAGCGGGAGCAGGCGAGCAGTACTTC.

This chain uses TRBV11-3 with TRBJ2-4; TRBD1 might be the D (5 bases). CDR1 and CDR2 from the germline V gene are SGHNT and YENEEA. The CDR3 spans 13 residues. Trimming removed 2 bases at V and 8 bases at J, with 10 bases between. This CDR3 is CASSLRQLDIQYF. DNA for the CDR3: TGTGCCAGCAGCTTACGACAGCTAGACATTCAGTACTTC.

V usage is TRBV28 and J usage is TRBJ2-1; D is unclear. The CDR3 spans 13 residues. The germline V gene encodes CDR1 MDHEN and CDR2 SYDVKM. V was cut by 6 bases and J by 6 bases, with 12 bases left in between. The CDR3 spells CASRPTGPNEQFF. For the CDR3, the DNA is TGTGCCAGCAGGCCCACTGGCCCCAATGAGCAGTTCTTC. Combining the CDR3 with reference TRBV28 and TRBJ2-1 gives the whole variable domain DVKVTQSSRYLVKRTGEKVFLECVQDMDHENMFWYRQDPGLGLRLIYFSYDVKMKEKGDIPEGYSVSREKKERFSLILESASTNQTSMYLCASRPTGPNEQFFGPGTRLTVL.

This clone came up once. The chain is built from TRBV2 and TRBJ1-2; 9 nucleotides line up with TRBD1. Germline V gene data show CDR1 as SNHLY and CDR2 as FYNNEI. The J segment lost 7 bases and the V segment lost 8 bases, leaving 5 bases of the junction unmatched. The CDR3 has 12 residues. The CDR3 DNA reads as TGTGCCAGCGCACAGGGGGCGAGTGGCTACACCTTC. Residues: CASAQGASGYTF.

This clone appeared a single time. The V and J genes are TRBV30 and TRBJ1-2; no clear D. Germline lookup yields CDR1 GTSNPN and CDR2 SVGIG (reference sequence). The CDR3 runs 14 residues. V lost 4 bases to trimming and J lost 1 base, with 13 bases between them. CDR3 in DNA: TGTGCCTGGAAAGGAGGTCAAAGTAACTATGGCTACACCTTC. Translating it yields CAWKGGQSNYGYTF.

The chain couples TRBV18 to TRBJ2-5; no reliable D call. Germline loops: CDR1 KGHSH, CDR2 LQKENI. This CDR3 has 17 residues. V was cut by 2 bases and J by 0 bases, with 16 bases left in between. The DNA of the CDR3 is TGTGCCAGCTCACCATCCCCGGGCTTAGCTGACCAAGAGACCCAGTACTTC. It is translated as CASSPSPGLADQETQYF.

CDR3 region: CSVGDRGAVYGYTF. The CDR3 DNA sequence: TGCAGCGTTGGTGACAGGGGGGCCGTTTATGGCTACACCTTC. This chain connects TRBV29-1 to TRBJ1-2; 9 bases line up with TRBD1. This CDR3 region has 14 residues. Unmatched junction bases numbered 8, after V lost 4 bases and J lost 5 bases. Germline CDR1 SQVTM, CDR2 ANQGSEA.

V is TRBV6-6 and J is TRBJ2-1, with TRBD2 matching over 10 bases. The trim removed 7 bases at V and 9 bases at J, leaving 15 bases unmatched. The germline CDR1 and CDR2 sequences are MNHNY and SVGAGI (reference sequence). This CDR3 is built from 16 residues. The CDR3 protein is CASTRLGAGGPGEQFF. CDR3 DNA: TGTGCCAGCACAAGGTTGGGAGCGGGAGGGCCGGGTGAGCAGTTCTTC.

Details on this clone: Other DNA sequences in this specimen translate into the identical CDR3. The chain joins TRBV18 to TRBJ2-5; D unclear. Trimming took 5 bases from V and 2 from J, leaving 9 bases between them. Germline V gene sequence: CDR1 KGHSH, CDR2 LQKENI. This CDR3 comprises 13 residues. The CDR3 protein is CASSSGQQETQYF. DNA for the CDR3: TGTGCCAGCTCATCCGGGCAGCAAGAGACCCAGTACTTC.

The chain recombines TRBV11-2 with TRBJ1-2; D not resolved. V shed 1 base and J shed 0 bases, with 12 bases lying between them. The CDR3 sequence is 16 residues long. The V gene's germline CDR1 is SGHAT and CDR2 FQNNGV. CDR3 protein: CASSLGGGRPNYGYTF. The CDR3 nucleotides are TGTGCCAGCAGCTTAGGAGGTGGACGGCCTAACTATGGCTACACCTTC.

This chain joins TRBV27 and TRBJ2-1, with unresolved D. Between the trimmed V and J ends, which lost 2 bases and 4 bases, there was a span of 6 bases. The germline CDR1 and CDR2 sequences are MNHEY and SMNVEV (reference sequence). The CDR3 covers 13 residues. CDR3 DNA sequence: TGTGCCAGCAGTTTAGGGCTATACAATGAGCAGTTCTTC. Translating gives CASSLGLYNEQFF.

The V call is TRBV11-2, the J call TRBJ2-2, with 9 positions matching TRBD1. The CDR3 extends over 15 amino acids. The V segment lost 5 bases and the J segment 4 bases; nucleotides outside the gene matches: 5. Germline loops: CDR1 SGHAT, CDR2 FQNNGV. For the CDR3, the DNA is TGTGCCAGCAGCCCCCCGGGACAGGGCACCGGGGAGCTGTTTTTT. Amino acids: CASSPPGQGTGELFF.

This chain uses TRBV11-2 with TRBJ1-3, with unresolved D. This CDR3 contains 13 residues. In germline, CDR1 is SGHAT, CDR2 FQNNGV. Trimming removed 4 bases from V and 2 bases from J, with 6 bases in between. The CDR3 DNA follows: TGTGCCAGCAGCTCGGCCCCTGGAAACACCATATATTTT. This encodes CASSSAPGNTIYF.

CDR3 sequence (DNA): TGTGCCAGCAGCCCACAGGGGAAGGGGAATCAGCCCCAGCATTTT. It specifies CASSPQGKGNQPQHF. This sequence joins TRBV7-2 and TRBJ1-5; TRBD1 aligns across 7 bases. The CDR3 length is 15 residues. Germline CDR1 reads SGHTA; CDR2 reads FQGNSA. V was clipped by 5 bases and J by 4 bases; unmatched bases: 8.

The chain recombines TRBV28 with TRBJ2-5, with a weak D call TRBD1 (6 bases). CDR1 MDHEN and CDR2 SYDVKM come from the germline V gene. The CDR3 totals 13 residues. Trimming shortened V by 8 bases and J by 5 bases, and 15 bases separated the two germline ends. CDR3 nucleotides: TGTGCCAGCTACAAACAGGGTCACGAGACCCAGTACTTC. It encodes CASYKQGHETQYF.

V is TRBV6-4 and J is TRBJ2-1; TRBD1 matches 8 bases. The CDR3 is made up of 15 amino acids. Losses at the gene ends were 4 bases for V and 3 bases for J; bases not matched to a gene: 5. Germline V lookup: CDR1 MRHNA, CDR2 SNTAGT. The CDR3 DNA sequence: TGTGCCAGCAGTGTCACAGGGGGACGCTACAATGAGCAGTTCTTC. It yields the protein CASSVTGGRYNEQFF.

The chain joins TRBV9 to TRBJ2-7, with a possible D match to TRBD2 (6 bases). The CDR3 loop spans 16 amino acids. Trimming cost V 4 bases and J 0 bases, with 17 bases left between them. Germline V gene lookup returns CDR1 SGDLS and CDR2 YYNGEE. DNA for the CDR3: TGTGCCAGCAGCCCAAACGTAGTCGGGAGCTCCTACGAGCAGTACTTC. Translating gives CASSPNVVGSSYEQYF.

This clone was recorded only once. This rearrangement joins TRBV27 to TRBJ2-1; 10 positions agree with TRBD2. The length of the CDR3 is 17 residues. Germline values: CDR1 MNHEY, CDR2 SMNVEV (reference sequence). Trimming took 8 bases from V and 2 from J; bases not matched to a gene: 12. CDR3 region: CASSSGSGRITYNEQFF. For the CDR3, the DNA is TGTGCCAGCTCTAGCGGGAGTGGACGAATTACCTACAATGAGCAGTTCTTC.

This chain links TRBV19 with TRBJ1-1; a weak D match, TRBD1 (6 bases). The CDR3 is made up of 15 amino acids. With 5 bases removed from V and 4 bases from J, the gap between germline ends came to 17 bases. Germline V gene data show CDR1 as LNHDA and CDR2 as SQIVND (reference sequence). The CDR3 coding sequence is TGTGCCAGTAGTCCCACCTGGGACATATCCACTGAAGCTTTCTTT. Its protein product is CASSPTWDISTEAFF. The full variable domain, its missing parts supplied by reference TRBV19 and TRBJ1-1, is DGGITQSPKYLFRKEGQNVTLSCEQNLNHDAMYWYRQDPGQGLRLIYYSQIVNDFQKGDIAEGYSVSREKKESFPLTVTSAQKNPTAFYLCASSPTWDISTEAFFGQGTRLTVV.

The genes are TRBV25-1 and TRBJ1-2, with D unresolved. V lost 2 bases and J 2 bases, leaving 6 bases between the germline ends. The CDR3 runs 13 residues. Germline-derived CDR1 and CDR2 are MGHDK and SYGVNS. The CDR3, as DNA: TGTGCCAGCAGTGAAGGCCAGAACTATGGCTACACCTTC. Residues: CASSEGQNYGYTF.

This chain connects TRBV5-1 to TRBJ2-1; D not certain. Germline lookup yields CDR1 SGHRS and CDR2 YFSETQ. This CDR3 region has 11 residues. V lost 6 bases to trimming and J lost 5 bases, with 6 bases between them. The CDR3 coding sequence is TGCGCCAGCAAGGAAAACAATGAGCAGTTCTTC. This encodes CASKENNEQFF. The entire variable domain, with the rest obtained from reference TRBV5-1 and TRBJ2-1, is as follows: KAGVTQTPRYLIKTRGQQVTLSCSPISGHRSVSWYQQTPGQGLQFLFEYFSETQRNKGNFPGRFSGRQFSNSRSEMNVSTLELGDSALYLCASKENNEQFFGPGTRLTVL.

The chain links TRBV27 to TRBJ2-3; D not resolved. Germline values: CDR1 MNHEY, CDR2 SMNVEV (reference sequence). CDR3 length: 14 residues. V was pared by 4 bases and J by 0 bases, with 8 bases between. For the CDR3, the DNA is TGTGCCAGCAGTTCTACAGCTAGCACAGATACGCAGTATTTT. It yields the protein CASSSTASTDTQYF.

Regarding this clone: The same CDR3 can be traced to other DNA sequences in this sample. This chain joins TRBV9 and TRBJ2-1; 8 nucleotides match TRBD2. V gave up 4 bases and J gave up 0 bases; unmatched junction bases: 3. The CDR3 length is 15 residues. The germline gives CDR1 SGDLS, CDR2 YYNGEE. The CDR3 DNA is TGTGCCAGCAGCCGGAGCGGGAGCTCCTACAATGAGCAGTTCTTC. Translation gives CASSRSGSSYNEQFF.

The gene calls are TRBV4-3 and TRBJ2-7; 9 bases line up with TRBD2. Germline-derived CDR1 and CDR2 are LGHNA and YSLEER. The CDR3 sequence is 18 residues long. V lost 0 bases to trimming and J lost 2 bases; unmatched junction nucleotides: 11. The CDR3 loop reads CASSQDWREGARPYEQYF. The CDR3 DNA reads as TGCGCCAGCAGCCAAGATTGGCGGGAGGGCGCCCGGCCCTACGAGCAGTACTTC.

This chain links TRBV5-6 with TRBJ1-1; 9 bases align to TRBD1. The trim removed 2 bases at V and 4 bases at J, leaving 6 bases unmatched. Germline CDR1 is SGHDT and CDR2 is YYEEEE. The CDR3 is 15 amino acids. The DNA for the CDR3 is TGTGCCAGCAGCTTCCGCCTGACAGGGGGCACTGAAGCTTTCTTT. Amino acid sequence: CASSFRLTGGTEAFF.